This record looks at one T cell receptor (beta chain) sequence and its context. The target antigen is unknown. The data stem from a study of response to subunit inactivated influenza vaccine. Germline V gene sequence: CDR1 MNHEY, CDR2 SVGEGT. This CDR3 comprises 16 residues. The trim removed 2 bases at V and 9 bases at J, leaving 12 bases unmatched. TCRdb fed the RT-PCR reads into MiXCR, producing one record per CDR3 protein. The sample includes more than 450,000 distinct CDR3 sequences, roughly 12% of them seen just once. Whole-study results and caveats: The authors suggested that few new T cells are recruited per seasonal influenza vaccination.

This specimen was PBMCs from blood, taken on the day of vaccination. V is TRBV6-2 or TRBV6-3 and J is TRBJ2-1; 8 bases agree with TRBD2. The sequence came from a man aged 45-60 years who received an inactivated influenza vaccine. In nucleotides, the CDR3 is TGTGCCAGCAGTTACCACGGGAGACTAGCGCTCCCTGAGCAGTTCTTC. Protein product: CASSYHGRLALPEQFF.